A single sample is the source of the 18 T cell receptor beta chains below, sequenced in a study of blood T cell repertoires in COVID-19. This table comes from immunoSEQ multiplex PCR, and its TCRdb copy is limited to in-frame clones, with some not included. The sample has tens of thousands of clones; almost 80% are singletons. Sequencing was done on a sample of peripheral blood. The receptor set was obtained from a man aged 80 or over with acute or convalescent COVID-19.

This clone was recorded at least ten times. The CDR3, as DNA: TGCGCCAGCAGCCCGACCCCCGGGCGGGTAATGGGAGAGCAGTACTTC. Translation: CASSPTPGRVMGEQYF. The chain joins TRBV5-1 to TRBJ2-7, with a possible D match to TRBD2 (5 bases). This CDR3 spans 16 amino acids. The germline V gene has CDR1 SGHRS and CDR2 YFSETQ. The ends were cut back, 4 bases at V and 7 bases at J, with 24 bases in the middle.

The chain has TRBV30 and TRBJ1-2; 8 bases agree with TRBD1. J was trimmed by 7 bases and V by 1 base; bases with no gene match: 5. The CDR3 runs 13 residues. Looked up from germline, CDR1 is GTSNPN and CDR2 is SVGIG (reference sequence). CDR3 DNA: TGTGCCTGGAGTGATTACAGGGGGTTTGGCTACACCTTC. Protein sequence: CAWSDYRGFGYTF.

This clone was seen a few times. The rearrangement links TRBV30 to TRBJ2-5; TRBD2 aligns across 14 bases. Germline CDR1 GTSNPN, CDR2 SVGIG (reference sequence). This CDR3 contains 15 residues. V was pared by 2 bases and J by 5 bases, with 4 bases of the junction left unmatched. CDR3 amino acids: CAWSRLAGGQETQYF. The CDR3 DNA follows: TGTGCCTGGAGTCGACTAGCGGGGGGGCAGGAGACCCAGTACTTC.

The chain uses TRBV30 and TRBJ1-2; 9 bases are a match to TRBD1. Germline CDR1 GTSNPN, CDR2 SVGIG (reference sequence). Germline trimming cut 8 bases from V and 1 base from J; bases unmatched to any gene: 8. The CDR3 consists of 14 residues. For the CDR3, the DNA is TGTGCCGGGGGGACAGGGTCCTTTAACTATGGCTACACCTTC. Its protein product is CAGGTGSFNYGYTF.

This clone was picked up one time. The genes are TRBV5-6 and TRBJ2-5; D possibly corresponds to TRBD1 (6 bases). Germline values: CDR1 SGHDT, CDR2 YYEEEE. This CDR3 has 15 residues. V dropped 1 base and J dropped 2 bases, with 12 bases sitting between them. The CDR3 is CASSLRAGAQETQYF. CDR3 DNA: TGTGCCAGCAGCTTGAGGGCAGGGGCACAAGAGACCCAGTACTTC.

V usage is TRBV19 and J usage is TRBJ2-1; 7 bases line up with TRBD1. The germline V gene encodes CDR1 LNHDA and CDR2 SQIVND (reference sequence). V shed 6 bases, J shed 4 bases, and the junction held 9 bases outside the gene matches. This CDR3 is 15 amino acids long. Here the CDR3 reads CASSSPRDRYNEQFF. The DNA of the CDR3 is TGTGCCAGTAGCTCCCCCCGGGACAGATACAATGAGCAGTTCTTC.

This clone has only one observation. The chain recombines TRBV2 with TRBJ2-7, with 7 bases identical to TRBD1. This CDR3 region has 13 residues. Germline trimming cut 5 bases from V and 9 bases from J; bases unmatched to any gene: 10. Per germline, CDR1 SNHLY and CDR2 FYNNEI. The CDR3 DNA is TGTGCCAGCAGTCCGCTGACAGGGACGCCGCAGTACTTC. Translated: CASSPLTGTPQYF.

The J gene is TRBJ2-2, the V gene TRBV19; TRBD2 agrees at 7 bases. V dropped 1 base and J dropped 4; count of bases not matched to a gene: 0. There are 14 residues in the CDR3. The germline V gene encodes CDR1 LNHDA and CDR2 SQIVND (reference sequence). In DNA, the CDR3 is TGTGCCAGTAGTATAGCGGGAGGCACCGGGGAGCTGTTTTTT. Translation gives CASSIAGGTGELFF.

This clone showed up just once. This chain links TRBV24-1 with TRBJ2-3; D is unresolved. This CDR3 is 16 amino acids long. V was cut by 3 bases and J by 1 base, with 13 bases left in between. Germline V gives CDR1 KGHDR, CDR2 SFDVKD. In DNA form, the CDR3 reads TGTGCCACCAGTGATCCCGGAACGGGTGGCACAGATACGCAGTATTTT. Its translation: CATSDPGTGGTDTQYF.

This clone was picked up a small number of times. A read error may account for a junction end that differs from germline. The chain carries TRBV5-1 and TRBJ1-1; perhaps TRBD1 as D (6 bases). The CDR3 sequence is 14 residues long. Germline assignment: CDR1 SGHRS and CDR2 YFSETQ. CDR3 bases: TGCGCCAGCAGATCCTACAGGGTGAAAACTGAAGCTTTCTTT. This codes for CASRSYRVKTEAFF.

The genes are TRBV5-1 and TRBJ1-6; D is undetermined. The germline V gene encodes CDR1 SGHRS and CDR2 YFSETQ. The CDR3 extends over 14 amino acids. Trimming removed 10 bases at V and 1 base at J, with 12 bases between. In nucleotides, the CDR3 is TGCGCCCGTGAGAGGTGGTCCTATAATTCACCCCTCCACTTT. It yields the protein CARERWSYNSPLHF.

At least ten counts were recorded for this clone. This chain links TRBV6-4 with TRBJ1-1; 9 bases map to TRBD1. From germline, CDR1 is MRHNA and CDR2 SNTAGT. Trimming took 2 bases from V and 0 from J; bases not matched to a gene: 19. The CDR3 is made up of 21 amino acids. This chain's CDR3 is CASSDPPGQGVPGVMNTEAFF. DNA of the CDR3: TGTGCCAGCAGTGACCCGCCGGGACAGGGCGTCCCCGGGGTCATGAACACTGAAGCTTTCTTT.

This chain's CDR3 is CSVAQKDRASAFF. In DNA, the CDR3 is TGCAGCGTTGCCCAGAAGGACAGGGCTTCAGCTTTCTTT. The chain couples TRBV29-1 to TRBJ1-1, with TRBD1 matching 8 bases. Unmatched junction bases numbered 11, after V lost 4 bases and J lost 10 bases. This CDR3 spans 13 amino acids. Per germline, CDR1 SQVTM and CDR2 ANQGSEA.

The chain joins TRBV5-4 to TRBJ1-2; TRBD1 aligns across 9 bases. There are 17 residues in the CDR3. After removal of 4 bases from V and 5 bases from J, the junction contained 15 bases not matched to a gene. Germline CDR1 SGHNT, CDR2 YYREEE (reference sequence). The CDR3 spells CASSEGTHRGLEYGYTF. The CDR3 DNA is TGTGCCAGCAGCGAGGGGACCCACAGGGGGCTGGAGTATGGCTACACCTTC.

This clone came up once. The V and J genes are TRBV24-1 and TRBJ1-5; a possible D gene is TRBD1 (5 bases). V was shortened by 3 bases and J by 0 bases, with 5 bases between the two germline ends. Germline CDR1 KGHDR, CDR2 SFDVKD. The CDR3 has 14 residues. CDR3 region: CATSDGHSNQPQHF. DNA for the CDR3: TGTGCCACCAGTGATGGACATAGCAATCAGCCCCAGCATTTT.

The rearrangement uses TRBV12-3 or TRBV12-4 and TRBJ1-1; D is possibly TRBD1 (6 bases). The CDR3 contains 12 residues. V lost 6 bases to trimming and J lost 6 bases, with 11 bases between them. The CDR3 protein is CASSQGTSEAFF. The CDR3 DNA sequence: TGTGCCAGCAGCCAGGGGACCTCTGAAGCTTTCTTT.

The chain links TRBV21-1 to TRBJ1-6; the DNA was not used to check the table's D call, TRBD1. TRBV21-1 is classified as a pseudogene. This CDR3 has 11 residues. In nucleotides, the CDR3 is TGTGCCAGCCCAAATTGGGCCCCCCTCCACTTT. Translation gives CASPNWAPLHF.

J is TRBJ2-3 and V is TRBV28, with D maybe TRBD2 (6 bases). Trimming took 2 bases from V and 0 from J, leaving 12 bases between them. The germline gives CDR1 MDHEN, CDR2 SYDVKM. The CDR3 length is 16 residues. The CDR3 loop reads CASSLGPGTSTDTQYF. CDR3 DNA: TGTGCCAGCAGTTTAGGGCCCGGGACTAGCACAGATACGCAGTATTTT.